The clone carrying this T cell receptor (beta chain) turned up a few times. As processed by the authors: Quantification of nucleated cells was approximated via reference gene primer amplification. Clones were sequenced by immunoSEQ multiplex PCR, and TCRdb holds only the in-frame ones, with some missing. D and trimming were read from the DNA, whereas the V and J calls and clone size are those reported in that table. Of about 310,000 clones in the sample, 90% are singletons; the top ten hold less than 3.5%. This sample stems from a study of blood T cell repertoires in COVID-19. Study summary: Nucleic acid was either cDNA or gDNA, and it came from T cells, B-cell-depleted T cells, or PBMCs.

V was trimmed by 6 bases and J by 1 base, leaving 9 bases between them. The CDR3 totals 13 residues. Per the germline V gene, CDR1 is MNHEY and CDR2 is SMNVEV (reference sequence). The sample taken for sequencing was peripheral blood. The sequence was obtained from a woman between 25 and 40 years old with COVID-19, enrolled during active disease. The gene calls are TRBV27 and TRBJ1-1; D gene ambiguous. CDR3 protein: CASRITGNTEAFF. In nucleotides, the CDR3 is TGTGCCAGCAGAATAACGGGGAACACTGAAGCTTTCTTT.